The sequence of this T cell receptor beta chain was determined in a study of OX40 agonist ivuxolimab in advanced cancers. The wider study: Administration of intravenous ivuxolimab to patients occurred every 2 weeks at 0.01 to 10 mg/kg. Study-level findings and limits: Doses of 0.1 to 3.0 mg/kg were accompanied by clonal expansion of CD4+ and CD8+ blood T cells by week 6. Fewer expanded clones were found on average in CD4+ than in CD8+ T cells.

In the case of this clone: Its antigen is undetermined.

Germline CDR1 WNHNN, CDR2 SYGVQD (reference sequence). The CDR3 totals 14 residues. Trimming removed 6 bases from V and 1 base from J, with 9 bases in between. At baseline, cycle 4 day 1, and cycle 7 day 1, blood was sampled. Assay used: immunoSEQ multiplex PCR; TCRdb lists only in-frame clones, some missing. The sample includes 66,000 or so clones, roughly 87% of them seen just once. The receptor's source is an adult with an advanced solid tumor such as melanoma, head and neck, liver or kidney cancer. The sample was CD4+ or CD8+ T cells sorted from blood, taken in a trial of the OX40 agonist ivuxolimab. This chain uses TRBV10-1 with TRBJ2-2; D uncertain. CDR3 bases: TGCGCCAGCAGGGCGGCAGGGAACACCGGGGAGCTGTTTTTT. Its protein product is CASRAAGNTGELFF.